The entry that follows covers one T cell receptor (beta chain) sequence. Antigen unknown. The data are from a study of T-cell memory formation after mild COVID-19. Study findings and constraints: Balance between CD4 and CD8 was seen in clones contracting day 15 to 85, and a CD4+ lean was seen in later expanders. Pre-infection memory harbored some responding clones, suggesting cross-reactive memory joined.

This CDR3 has 11 residues. V was trimmed by 4 bases and J by 6 bases, leaving 7 bases between them. TCRdb re-derived calls from the 5' RACE reads in MiXCR, one entry per CDR3 protein. The table includes hundreds of thousands of distinct CDR3 sequences, 15% detected once. This sequence originates from an adult woman who had mild COVID-19 (a few samples of this study predate the infection). Cell type and time point are not known. The chain links TRBV12-3 or TRBV12-4 to TRBJ2-7; D possibly uses TRBD1 or TRBD2 (5 bases each). The sample taken for sequencing was PBMCs or a T cell subset sorted from them (not recorded which). CDR3 nucleotides: TGTGCCAGCAGTTATGGGGGCGAGCAGTACTTC. Translation gives CASSYGGEQYF.